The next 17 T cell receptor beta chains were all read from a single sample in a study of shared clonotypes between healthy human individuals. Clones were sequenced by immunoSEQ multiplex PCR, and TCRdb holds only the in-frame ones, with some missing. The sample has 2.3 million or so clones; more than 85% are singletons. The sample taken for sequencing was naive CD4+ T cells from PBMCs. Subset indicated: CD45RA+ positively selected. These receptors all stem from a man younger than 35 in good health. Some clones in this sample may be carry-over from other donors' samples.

This CDR3 reads CASTPIDTPQDGYTF. CDR3 bases: TGTGCCAGTACCCCTATTGACACACCACAGGACGGCTACACCTTC. This chain joins TRBV19 and TRBJ1-2; perhaps TRBD1 as D (5 bases). The CDR3 sequence is 15 residues long. Per the germline V gene, CDR1 is LNHDA and CDR2 is SQIVND (reference sequence). V was clipped by 7 bases and J by 8 bases, with 23 bases between them.

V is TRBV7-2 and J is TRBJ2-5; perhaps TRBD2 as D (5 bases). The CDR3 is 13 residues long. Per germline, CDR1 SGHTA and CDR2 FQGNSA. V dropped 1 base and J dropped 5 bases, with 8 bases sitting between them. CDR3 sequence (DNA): TGTGCCAGCAGCTTAGGCTGGGAGGAGACCCAGTACTTC. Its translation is CASSLGWEETQYF.

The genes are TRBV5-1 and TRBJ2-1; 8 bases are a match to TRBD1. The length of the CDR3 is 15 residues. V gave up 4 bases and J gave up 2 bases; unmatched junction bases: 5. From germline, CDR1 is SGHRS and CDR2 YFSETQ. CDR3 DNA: TGCGCCAGCAGCGTTACAGGGGGAGCCTACAATGAGCAGTTCTTC. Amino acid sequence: CASSVTGGAYNEQFF.

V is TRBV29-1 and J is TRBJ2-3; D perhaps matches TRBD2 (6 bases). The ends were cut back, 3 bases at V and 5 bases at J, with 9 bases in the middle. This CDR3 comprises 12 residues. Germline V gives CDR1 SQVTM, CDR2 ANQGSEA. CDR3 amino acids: CSVEREGDTQYF. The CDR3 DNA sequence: TGCAGCGTTGAGCGGGAAGGAGATACGCAGTATTTT.

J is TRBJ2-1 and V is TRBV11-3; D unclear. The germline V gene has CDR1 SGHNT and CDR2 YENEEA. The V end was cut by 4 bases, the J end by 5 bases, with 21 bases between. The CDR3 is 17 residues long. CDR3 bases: TGTGCCAGCAGCTCTATCCCGCGGAGTGGGGAAGACAATGAGCAGTTCTTC. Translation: CASSSIPRSGEDNEQFF.

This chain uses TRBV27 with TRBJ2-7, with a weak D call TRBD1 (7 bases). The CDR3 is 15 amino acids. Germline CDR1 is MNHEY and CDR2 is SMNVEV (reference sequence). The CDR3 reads CATRVRRDSLAEQYF. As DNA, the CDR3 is TGTGCAACCCGCGTCCGGCGGGACAGTCTGGCCGAGCAGTACTTC.

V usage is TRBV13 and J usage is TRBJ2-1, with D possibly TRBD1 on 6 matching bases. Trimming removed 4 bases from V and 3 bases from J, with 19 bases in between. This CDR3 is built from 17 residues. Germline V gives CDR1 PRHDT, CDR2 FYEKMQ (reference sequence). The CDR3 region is CASSSTLFGGHYNEQFF. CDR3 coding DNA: TGTGCCAGCAGCTCCACCCTTTTTGGGGGCCACTACAATGAGCAGTTCTTC.

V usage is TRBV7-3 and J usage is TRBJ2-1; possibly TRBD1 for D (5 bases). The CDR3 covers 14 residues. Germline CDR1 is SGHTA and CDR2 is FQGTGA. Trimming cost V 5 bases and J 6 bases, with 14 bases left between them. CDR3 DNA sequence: TGTGCCAGCAGCCTCGTGGACAAGTCCAATGAGCAGTTCTTC. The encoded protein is CASSLVDKSNEQFF.

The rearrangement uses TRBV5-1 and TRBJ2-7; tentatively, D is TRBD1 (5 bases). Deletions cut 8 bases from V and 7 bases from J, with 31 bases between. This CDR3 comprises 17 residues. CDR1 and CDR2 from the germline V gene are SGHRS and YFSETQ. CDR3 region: CASTDSRPFVPPQEQYF. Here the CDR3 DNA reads TGCGCCAGTACAGACAGCCGCCCCTTCGTACCTCCCCAGGAGCAGTACTTC.

This CDR3 reads CAIKETGNTGELFF. The CDR3 DNA is TGTGCCATCAAAGAGACAGGGAACACCGGGGAGCTGTTTTTT. This rearrangement joins TRBV10-3 to TRBJ2-2; D is possibly TRBD1 (6 bases). Between the trimmed V and J ends, which lost 7 bases and 1 base, there was a span of 10 bases. The V gene's germline CDR1 is ENHRY and CDR2 SYGVKD. This CDR3 is 14 amino acids long.

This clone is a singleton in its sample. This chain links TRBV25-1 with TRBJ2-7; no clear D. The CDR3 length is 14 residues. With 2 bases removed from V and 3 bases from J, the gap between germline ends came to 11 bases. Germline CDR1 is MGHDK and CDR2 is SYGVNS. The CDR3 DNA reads TGTGCCAGCAGTGAAAGAGACCTACTCTACGAGCAGTACTTC. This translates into CASSERDLLYEQYF.

The CDR3 DNA reads TGTGCCACCTCGGACAGGGGGAACACCGGGGAGCTGTTTTTT. Amino acid sequence: CATSDRGNTGELFF. The chain carries TRBV2 and TRBJ2-2, with 9 positions matching TRBD1. Germline CDR1 reads SNHLY; CDR2 reads FYNNEI. The length of the CDR3 is 14 residues. V lost 10 bases to trimming and J lost 1 base; unmatched junction nucleotides: 4. The full variable domain, with the rest looked up from reference TRBV2 and TRBJ2-2, is EPEVTQTPSHQVTQMGQEVILRCVPISNHLYFYWYRQILGQKVEFLVSFYNNEISEKSEIFDDQFSVERPDGSNFTLKIRSTKLEDSAMYFCATSDRGNTGELFFGEGSRLTVL.

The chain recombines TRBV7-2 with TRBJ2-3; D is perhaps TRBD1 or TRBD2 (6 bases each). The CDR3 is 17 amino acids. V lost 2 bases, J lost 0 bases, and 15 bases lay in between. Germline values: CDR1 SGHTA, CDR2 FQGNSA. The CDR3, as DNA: TGTGCCAGCAGCTTATTAAGGGGGGCGACTAGCACAGATACGCAGTATTTT. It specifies CASSLLRGATSTDTQYF.

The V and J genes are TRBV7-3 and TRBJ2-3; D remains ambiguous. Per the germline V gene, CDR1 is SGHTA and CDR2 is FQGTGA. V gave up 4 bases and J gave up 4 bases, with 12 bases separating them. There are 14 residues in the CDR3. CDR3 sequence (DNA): TGTGCCAGCAGCTACCTAAGCGACTCAGATACGCAGTATTTT. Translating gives CASSYLSDSDTQYF.

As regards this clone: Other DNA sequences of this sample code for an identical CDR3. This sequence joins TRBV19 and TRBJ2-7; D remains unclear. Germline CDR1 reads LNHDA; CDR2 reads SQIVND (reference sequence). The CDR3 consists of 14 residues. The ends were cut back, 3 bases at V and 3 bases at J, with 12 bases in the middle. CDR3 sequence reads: CASSIGPTSYEQYF. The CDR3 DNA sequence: TGTGCCAGTAGTATCGGGCCAACGAGCTACGAGCAGTACTTC.

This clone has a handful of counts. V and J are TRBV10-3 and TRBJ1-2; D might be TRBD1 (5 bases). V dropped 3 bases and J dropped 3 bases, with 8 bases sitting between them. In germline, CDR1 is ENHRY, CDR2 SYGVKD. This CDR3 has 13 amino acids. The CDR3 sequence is CAISEIGDYGYTF. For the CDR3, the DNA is TGTGCCATCAGTGAAATAGGGGACTATGGCTACACCTTC.

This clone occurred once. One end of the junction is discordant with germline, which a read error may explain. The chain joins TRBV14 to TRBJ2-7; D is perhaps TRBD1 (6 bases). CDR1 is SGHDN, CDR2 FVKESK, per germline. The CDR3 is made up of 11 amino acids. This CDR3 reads CASSPLGDISF. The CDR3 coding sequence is TGTGCCAGCAGCCCACTCGGGGACATCTCCTTC.